These 17 T cell receptor beta chains originate from one sample sequenced in a study of radiation and T cells in renal cell carcinoma. Time point indicated: blood 2 weeks post-SBRT. Treatment in this sample: 15 Gy SBRT to primary tumor, nephrectomy 4 weeks later. Assay used: immunoSEQ multiplex PCR; TCRdb lists only in-frame clones, some missing. The profile shows 70,000 to 100,000 clones, about 86% of them singletons. The sequences come from blood, collected from a patient whose treatment included radiotherapy and nephrectomy. These receptors all come from a woman between 50 and 59 years old with renal cell carcinoma.

The J gene is TRBJ2-1, the V gene TRBV10-2; 8 nucleotides agree with TRBD1. The CDR3 sequence is 15 residues long. With 6 bases clipped from V and 4 bases from J, the junction kept 8 bases outside the gene matches. The germline V gene has CDR1 WSHSY and CDR2 SAAADI. CDR3 amino acids: CASRVYRGEYNEQFF. The DNA for the CDR3 is TGCGCCAGCAGGGTATACAGGGGGGAGTACAATGAGCAGTTCTTC.

The chain is built from TRBV7-9 and TRBJ1-6; no reliable D call. V was shortened by 1 base and J by 5 bases, with 0 bases between the two germline ends. CDR1 SEHNR and CDR2 FQNEAQ come from the germline V gene (reference sequence). This CDR3 contains 12 residues. The CDR3 protein is CASSLDNSPLHF. The CDR3 DNA is TGTGCCAGCAGCTTAGATAATTCACCCCTCCACTTT.

This clone was counted a single time. The chain recombines TRBV29-1 with TRBJ1-1, with unresolved D. The CDR3 is made up of 14 amino acids. V lost 3 bases and J lost 6, with 17 bases in between. Germline lookup yields CDR1 SQVTM and CDR2 ANQGSEA. CDR3 protein: CSVEKEYSVAEAFF. In DNA form, the CDR3 reads TGCAGCGTTGAGAAGGAGTATTCCGTAGCTGAAGCTTTCTTT.

The CDR3 DNA follows: TGCGCCAGCAGTGAGAATCCGGTGAACACCGGGGAGCTGTTTTTT. Its translation: CASSENPVNTGELFF. The chain uses TRBV10-1 and TRBJ2-2; D is unresolved. Trimming shortened V by 2 bases and J by 1 base, and 8 bases separated the two germline ends. The CDR3 covers 15 residues. The V gene's germline CDR1 is WNHNN and CDR2 SYGVQD (reference sequence).

This chain connects TRBV20-1 to TRBJ2-7, with D hard to call. CDR1 is DFQATT, CDR2 SNEGSKA, per germline (reference sequence). The CDR3 consists of 9 residues. The ends were cut back, 2 bases at V and 9 bases at J, with 5 bases in the middle. In nucleotides, the CDR3 is TGCAGTGCTAGACTAGGGCAGTACTTC. Translating it yields CSARLGQYF.

The chain uses TRBV5-1 and TRBJ2-7; perhaps TRBD2 as D (5 bases). The CDR3 sequence is 15 residues long. In germline, CDR1 is SGHRS, CDR2 YFSETQ. Between the trimmed V and J ends, which lost 2 bases and 3 bases, there was a span of 15 bases. CDR3 protein: CASSLASGGRYEQYF. The CDR3 nucleotides read TGCGCCAGCAGCTTAGCAAGCGGAGGCCGCTACGAGCAGTACTTC.

The CDR3 bases are TGTGCCAGCTCACTCCCTGCAGATACGCAGTATTTT. Protein: CASSLPADTQYF. The J gene is TRBJ2-3, the V gene TRBV18; no clear D gene. Trimming took 4 bases from V and 4 from J, leaving 6 bases between them. This CDR3 has 12 amino acids. In germline, CDR1 is KGHSH, CDR2 LQKENI.

This clone appeared once. The rearrangement joins TRBV7-2 to TRBJ2-5; 12 positions agree with TRBD2. V was clipped by 8 bases and J by 4 bases; unmatched bases: 11. The CDR3 length is 16 residues. Germline CDR1 is SGHTA and CDR2 is FQGNSA. CDR3 sequence: CASSKGLAGMGETQYF. The CDR3 DNA reads as TGTGCCAGCTCGAAAGGACTAGCGGGAATGGGAGAGACCCAGTACTTC.

V usage is TRBV27 and J usage is TRBJ2-7; D is uncertain. Trimming removed 2 bases from V and 5 bases from J, with 13 bases in between. Germline-derived CDR1 and CDR2 are MNHEY and SMNVEV (reference sequence). The CDR3 sequence is 14 residues long. This chain's CDR3 is CASSLGPVVHEQYF. CDR3 nucleotides: TGTGCCAGCAGTTTAGGACCCGTAGTCCACGAGCAGTACTTC.

The chain recombines TRBV5-1 with TRBJ2-7; TRBD1 agrees at 8 bases. Unmatched junction bases numbered 8, after V lost 3 bases and J lost 6 bases. The CDR3 sequence is 14 residues long. Germline CDR1 reads SGHRS; CDR2 reads YFSETQ. CDR3 bases: TGCGCCAGCAGCTCTAGCCTAGGACAGGGCGAGCAGTACTTC. Protein product: CASSSSLGQGEQYF. Drawing the rest from reference TRBV5-1 and TRBJ2-7, the complete variable domain is KAGVTQTPRYLIKTRGQQVTLSCSPISGHRSVSWYQQTPGQGLQFLFEYFSETQRNKGNFPGRFSGRQFSNSRSEMNVSTLELGDSALYLCASSSSLGQGEQYFGPGTRLTVT.

This clone appeared a single time. V is TRBV5-4 and J is TRBJ1-2; D might be TRBD1 (5 bases). Trimming pared 4 bases from V and 2 bases from J, leaving 15 bases between. Looked up from germline, CDR1 is SGHNT and CDR2 is YYREEE (reference sequence). The length of the CDR3 is 15 residues. Written as DNA, the CDR3 is TGTGCCAGCAGCGGCCGGGACGGGCGGAACTATGGCTACACCTTC. It specifies CASSGRDGRNYGYTF. The full variable domain, its missing parts supplied by reference TRBV5-4 and TRBJ1-2, is ETGVTQSPTHLIKTRGQQVTLRCSSQSGHNTVSWYQQALGQGPQFIFQYYREEENGRGNFPPRFSGLQFPNYSSELNVNALELDDSALYLCASSGRDGRNYGYTFGSGTRLTVV.

The V and J genes are TRBV4-3 and TRBJ1-2, with 9 bases fitting TRBD1. Germline V gives CDR1 LGHNA, CDR2 YSLEER. V shed 0 bases and J 7 bases; nucleotides not matched to a gene: 9. The CDR3 is made up of 16 amino acids. Here the CDR3 DNA reads TGCGCCAGCAGCCAAGAGGGGGACAGGGAGGAAGGTGGCTACACCTTC. Its protein product is CASSQEGDREEGGYTF.

The chain recombines TRBV15 with TRBJ1-6, with D perhaps matching TRBD1 (6 bases). Trimming removed 0 bases at V and 10 bases at J, with 19 bases between. The CDR3 contains 17 residues. In germline, CDR1 is LNHNV, CDR2 YYDKDF (reference sequence). The chain's CDR3 is CATSRERPGVVGSPLHF. The CDR3 coding sequence is TGTGCCACCAGCAGAGAACGTCCAGGGGTAGTAGGATCACCCCTCCACTTT.

The chain uses TRBV5-6 and TRBJ2-3; 8 bases fit TRBD1. Germline V gives CDR1 SGHDT, CDR2 YYEEEE. V shed 4 bases and J 5 bases; nucleotides not matched to a gene: 6. The CDR3 extends over 14 amino acids. CDR3 DNA: TGTGCCAGCAGCGTGACAGGGGTGAGAGATACGCAGTATTTT. The encoded protein is CASSVTGVRDTQYF.

The CDR3 reads CASSMSGSANTEAFF. Written as DNA, the CDR3 is TGTGCCAGTAGTATGTCAGGGTCGGCTAACACTGAAGCTTTCTTT. The chain is built from TRBV19 and TRBJ1-1, with a possible D match to TRBD1 (5 bases). CDR3 length: 15 amino acids. V lost 3 bases and J 2 bases, leaving 13 bases between the germline ends. Germline assignment: CDR1 LNHDA and CDR2 SQIVND (reference sequence).

The chain links TRBV7-2 to TRBJ2-7; no clear D. In germline, CDR1 is SGHTA, CDR2 FQGNSA. Trimming shortened V by 5 bases and J by 0 bases, and 11 bases separated the two germline ends. This CDR3 region has 14 residues. This CDR3 reads CASSPRPSSYEQYF. Here the CDR3 DNA reads TGTGCCAGCAGCCCGAGGCCCTCCTCCTACGAGCAGTACTTC. The full variable domain, its missing parts supplied by reference TRBV7-2 and TRBJ2-7, is GAGVSQSPSNKVTEKGKDVELRCDPISGHTALYWYRQSLGQGLEFLIYFQGNSAPDKSGLPSDRFSAERTGGSVSTLTIQRTQQEDSAVYLCASSPRPSSYEQYFGPGTRLTVT.

The CDR3, as DNA: TGTGCCAGCAGTCAAAGGACCCACACCGGGGAGCTGTTTTTT. Its protein product is CASSQRTHTGELFF. The chain carries TRBV28 and TRBJ2-2; D is ambiguous. The germline V gene has CDR1 MDHEN and CDR2 SYDVKM. V gave up 5 bases and J gave up 3 bases, with 10 bases separating them. The CDR3 runs to 14 residues.